Presented here are 4 T cell receptor beta chains from one specimen sequenced in a study of cytomegalovirus exposure and HLA in healthy donors. Only in-frame clones appear in the TCRdb table, and some are missing; sequencing was by immunoSEQ multiplex PCR. Here the sample spans a few hundred thousand clones, roughly 85% being singletons. The specimen sequenced was PBMCs. These receptors came from a woman between 18 and 30 years old in good health and CMV-seronegative.

The rearrangement uses TRBV2 and TRBJ1-1; the match to TRBD1 covers 8 bases. The CDR3 is 13 amino acids. The germline V gene encodes CDR1 SNHLY and CDR2 FYNNEI. The V gene end was trimmed by 5 bases and the J gene end by 8 bases; junction bases not matched to a gene: 7. Written as DNA, the CDR3 is TGTGCCAGCAGTCCCGGACAGGGTTGGGAAGCTTTCTTT. As protein: CASSPGQGWEAFF. Based on the CDR3 plus reference TRBV2 and TRBJ1-1, the full variable domain is EPEVTQTPSHQVTQMGQEVILRCVPISNHLYFYWYRQILGQKVEFLVSFYNNEISEKSEIFDDQFSVERPDGSNFTLKIRSTKLEDSAMYFCASSPGQGWEAFFGQGTRLTVV.

V is TRBV2 and J is TRBJ2-3, with 8 bases matching TRBD2. CDR3 length equals 15 residues. Germline V CDR1 and CDR2: SNHLY, FYNNEI. Losses at the gene ends were 10 bases for V and 5 bases for J; bases not matched to a gene: 14. The CDR3 region has the DNA TGTGCCACCGACGCGGGGACTAGTGGTTTAGATACGCAGTATTTT. This codes for CATDAGTSGLDTQYF.

The chain couples TRBV18 to TRBJ2-7, with TRBD1 identical over 8 bases. The germline V gene encodes CDR1 KGHSH and CDR2 LQKENI. The CDR3 runs 17 residues. Trimming at V came to 3 bases and at J to 3 bases, leaving 13 bases not matched to a gene. CDR3 in amino acids: CASSPPGGQGAVYEQYF. In DNA form, the CDR3 reads TGTGCCAGCTCACCCCCCGGCGGTCAGGGGGCGGTCTACGAGCAGTACTTC.

This clone was seen a single time. V is TRBV5-4 and J is TRBJ1-4, with D hard to call. The CDR3 contains 16 residues. V was trimmed by 2 bases and J by 5 bases, leaving 16 bases between them. Germline V CDR1 and CDR2: SGHNT, YYREEE (reference sequence). The CDR3 DNA sequence: TGTGCCAGCAGCTTAACGTCCGGGATTCAAAATGAAAAACTGTTTTTT. This translates into CASSLTSGIQNEKLFF.